This T cell receptor (beta chain) was sequenced during a study of blood T cells in healthy people across ages. Donation came from healthy Caucasian individuals in Russia who were aged about 6 to 100. Details on this clonotype: Its antigen is not identified.

CDR3 length: 16 residues. V gave up 2 bases and J gave up 2 bases, with 16 bases separating them. Germline CDR1 reads LGHNA; CDR2 reads YNFKEQ. The authors ran a second PCR of about 6 to 12 cycles using a sample-barcoded 5' primer and a J-beta primer mix. TCRdb re-analysed the 5' RACE reads in MiXCR, keeping a single row per CDR3 protein. The sample has around 990,000 distinct CDR3 sequences, approximately 25% seen once. Study-wide results and limits: More naive CD4+ cells and higher diversity marked long-lived donors relative to aged donors.

The same sample was also studied in work on T cells of mothers and their children.

The sequenced material came from blood. The rearrangement joins TRBV4-2 to TRBJ2-7, with unresolved D. The sequence was obtained from a girl under 10 years old in good health. For the CDR3, the DNA is TGTGCCAGCAGCCAAAGCTTGGCCCTATCCACCTACGAGCAGTACTTC. It encodes CASSQSLALSTYEQYF.